The clone carrying this T cell receptor beta chain has just one count. The antigen remains unidentified. The V gene lost 3 bases and the J gene lost 0 bases, with 12 bases spanning the gap. The V gene's germline CDR1 is KGHSH and CDR2 LQKENI. This CDR3 region has 16 residues. This entry comes from a study of blood T cells in healthy people across ages. Overall study results and limits: Age showed a roughly linear inverse relationship with TCR beta diversity per million T cells.

PCR was performed a second time for about 7 to 12 cycles using a sample-barcoded 5' primer and a J-beta primer mix. Each TCR beta cDNA got a 12-nucleotide random molecular identifier. From the 5' RACE reads, TCRdb called clonotypes with MiXCR, one entry per CDR3 protein. The sample holds about 1.8 million distinct CDR3 sequences, less than 50% seen once. Each sample yielded at least 6.5 million isolated PBMCs. There were at least 6 micrograms of total RNA extracted from every sample. The sequencing sample was made of blood. This TCR was recovered from a woman between 35 and 50 years old in good health. The rearrangement uses TRBV18 and TRBJ2-1; a possible D gene is TRBD1 (6 bases). The CDR3 region has the DNA TGTGCCAGCTCACCTCCCGGGACACCCTCCTACAATGAGCAGTTCTTC. Translating it yields CASSPPGTPSYNEQFF.